A single sample is the source of the 23 T cell receptor beta chains below, sequenced in a study of beta chain features in type 1 diabetes. Reverse transcribing all isolated RNA meant expressed TCRB transcripts were sequenced. Here immunoSEQ multiplex PCR was the method, and the copy in TCRdb shows in-frame clones only, minus some. Of about 350,000 clones in the sample, about 18% were seen once. Sample: naive CD4+ T cells from blood. The receptors stem from a woman between 18 and 29 years old in good health.

This chain connects TRBV4-1 to TRBJ1-1; weak D call: TRBD1 (5 bases). V was shortened by 4 bases and J by 0 bases, with 12 bases between the two germline ends. Germline values: CDR1 MGHRA, CDR2 YSYEKL. The CDR3 contains 15 residues. The CDR3 reads CASSPTGSMNTEAFF. CDR3 nucleotide sequence: TGCGCCAGCAGCCCTACAGGCTCCATGAACACTGAAGCTTTCTTT.

V gene TRBV19 combines with J gene TRBJ2-7, with 12 bases aligning to TRBD2. Germline assignment: CDR1 LNHDA and CDR2 SQIVND (reference sequence). This CDR3 contains 15 residues. The ends lost 7 bases at V and 4 bases at J; junction bases unmatched: 8. CDR3 DNA sequence: TGTGCCAGTAAGAGACTAGCGGGGGATCCTTACGAGCAGTACTTC. Its translation: CASKRLAGDPYEQYF. The variable domain in full, completed from reference TRBV19 and TRBJ2-7, reads DGGITQSPKYLFRKEGQNVTLSCEQNLNHDAMYWYRQDPGQGLRLIYYSQIVNDFQKGDIAEGYSVSREKKESFPLTVTSAQKNPTAFYLCASKRLAGDPYEQYFGPGTRLTVT.

The sample holds a few counts of this clone. This chain connects TRBV5-1 to TRBJ2-3; D gene ambiguous. The CDR3 covers 16 residues. Germline CDR1 is SGHRS and CDR2 is YFSETQ. Between the trimmed V and J ends, which lost 4 bases and 0 bases, there was a span of 15 bases. CDR3 nucleotides: TGCGCCAGCAGCCAATTTGACTGGTATAGCACAGATACGCAGTATTTT. This gives the protein CASSQFDWYSTDTQYF.

This clone showed up just a few times. The chain combines TRBV5-4 with TRBJ2-1; maybe TRBD2 (5 bases). The CDR3 runs to 16 residues. Trimming pared 1 base from V and 0 bases from J, leaving 11 bases between. Germline CDR1 and CDR2: SGHNT and YYREEE (reference sequence). This CDR3 reads CASSLLAPSSYNEQFF. The CDR3 region has the DNA TGTGCCAGCAGCTTGTTAGCGCCCAGCTCCTACAATGAGCAGTTCTTC.

With regard to this clone: The same CDR3 is also encoded by other DNA sequences in this sample. The chain has TRBV15 and TRBJ2-7; possibly TRBD2 for D (5 bases). Deletions cut 0 bases from V and 0 bases from J, with 6 bases between. This CDR3 has 14 residues. In germline, CDR1 is LNHNV, CDR2 YYDKDF (reference sequence). This chain's CDR3 is CATSRDRGSYEQYF. CDR3 sequence (DNA): TGTGCCACCAGCAGAGACCGGGGCTCCTACGAGCAGTACTTC. Complete variable domain (other parts from reference TRBV15 and TRBJ2-7): DAMVIQNPRYQVTQFGKPVTLSCSQTLNHNVMYWYQQKSSQAPKLLFHYYDKDFNNEADTPDNFQSRRPNTSFCFLDIRSPGLGDTAMYLCATSRDRGSYEQYFGPGTRLTVT.

This clone was counted between two and nine times. The chain uses TRBV7-3 and TRBJ2-2, with 9 bases matching TRBD1. Germline lookup yields CDR1 SGHTA and CDR2 FQGTGA. V shed 4 bases and J 6 bases; nucleotides not matched to a gene: 9. The CDR3 is made up of 16 amino acids. The CDR3 sequence is CASSSLGTGSAGELFF. The CDR3 DNA reads TGTGCCAGCAGCTCGCTAGGGACAGGGTCAGCCGGGGAGCTGTTTTTT.

This chain connects TRBV4-1 to TRBJ2-6; a possible D gene is TRBD2 (7 bases). CDR1 is MGHRA, CDR2 YSYEKL, per germline. V was shortened by 4 bases and J by 0 bases, with 16 bases between the two germline ends. This CDR3 has 18 residues. DNA of the CDR3: TGCGCCAGCAGCCCCGTCGGGGGAGGGGGCTCTGGGGCCAACGTCCTGACTTTC. Its protein is CASSPVGGGGSGANVLTF.

The gene calls are TRBV7-9 and TRBJ2-3; TRBD2 aligns across 12 bases. With V trimmed by 7 bases and J by 6 bases, 8 bases remained unmatched. The germline gives CDR1 SEHNR, CDR2 FQNEAQ (reference sequence). The CDR3 is made up of 15 amino acids. The CDR3 DNA sequence: TGTGCCAGCACCAGACTAGCGGGAGTGGAGGATACGCAGTATTTT. This encodes CASTRLAGVEDTQYF.

This clone was counted only a few times. The V call is TRBV29-1, the J call TRBJ1-4; D is perhaps TRBD1 (5 bases). The germline V gene has CDR1 SQVTM and CDR2 ANQGSEA. The CDR3 runs 14 residues. The germline V and J ends were trimmed by 6 bases and 0 bases, with 11 bases remaining between them. The CDR3 spells CSVGGGATNEKLFF. The CDR3 DNA follows: TGCAGCGTCGGGGGGGGTGCAACTAATGAAAAACTGTTTTTT.

The rearrangement links TRBV30 to TRBJ2-2; 7 bases agree with TRBD2. The CDR3 runs to 14 residues. Per the germline V gene, CDR1 is GTSNPN and CDR2 is SVGIG (reference sequence). The V and J ends lost 3 bases and 3 bases, in that order; junction bases with no gene match: 4. In DNA form, the CDR3 reads TGTGCCTGGAGCAGGGACTACTACACCGGGGAGCTGTTTTTT. It is translated as CAWSRDYYTGELFF.

This chain connects TRBV5-1 to TRBJ2-1, with 10 bases fitting TRBD2. Germline V gene data show CDR1 as SGHRS and CDR2 as YFSETQ. CDR3 size: 15 residues. J lost 8 bases, V lost 4 bases, and 9 bases had no gene match. The CDR3 bases are TGCGCCAGCAGCACTCTAGCGGGAGCCATCTATGAGCAGTTCTTC. Translated: CASSTLAGAIYEQFF.

This clone turned up a few times. This rearrangement joins TRBV7-2 to TRBJ2-1, with 9 positions matching TRBD2. Germline loops: CDR1 SGHTA, CDR2 FQGNSA. Losses at the gene ends were 5 bases for V and 8 bases for J; bases not matched to a gene: 7. CDR3 length: 14 residues. The CDR3: CASSGGLAVHEQFF. CDR3 in DNA: TGTGCCAGCAGCGGGGGACTAGCAGTTCATGAGCAGTTCTTC.

The sample holds a few counts of this clone. The chain links TRBV18 to TRBJ2-6, with D perhaps matching TRBD2 (5 bases). Trimming cost V 2 bases and J 8 bases, with 16 bases left between them. Germline-derived CDR1 and CDR2 are KGHSH and LQKENI. CDR3 length equals 16 residues. CDR3 in DNA: TGTGCCAGCTCACCAAACGAAATTTTCGGGACCAACGTCCTGACTTTC. Residues: CASSPNEIFGTNVLTF.

The chain recombines TRBV25-1 with TRBJ1-4; 9 positions agree with TRBD1. The CDR3 extends over 14 amino acids. The trim removed 7 bases at V and 4 bases at J, leaving 4 bases unmatched. Germline V lookup: CDR1 MGHDK, CDR2 SYGVNS. CDR3 nucleotide sequence: TGTGCCAGCACCTCGGACAGGGGTAATGAAAAACTGTTTTTT. This translates into CASTSDRGNEKLFF.

The CDR3 here is CTIQRTGGAGSYGYTF. CDR3 coding DNA: TGCACTATCCAGAGGACAGGGGGCGCGGGCTCATATGGCTACACCTTC. The chain couples TRBV29-1 to TRBJ1-2; 11 positions match TRBD1. CDR3 length equals 16 residues. From germline, CDR1 is SQVTM and CDR2 ANQGSEA.

The chain couples TRBV30 to TRBJ1-4; a possible D gene is TRBD1 (5 bases). The CDR3 length is 10 residues. The V end was cut by 8 bases, the J end by 14 bases, with 15 bases between. Germline values: CDR1 GTSNPN, CDR2 SVGIG (reference sequence). DNA for the CDR3: TGTGCCGGGGGGACTACTGGGCTGTTTTTT. Protein: CAGGTTGLFF.

This clone was detected only a few times. This chain joins TRBV25-1 and TRBJ2-7, with D hard to call. In germline, CDR1 is MGHDK, CDR2 SYGVNS. This CDR3 has 14 amino acids. Trimming took 3 bases from V and 0 from J, leaving 9 bases between them. CDR3 sequence reads: CASSDGRNSYEQYF. DNA for the CDR3: TGTGCCAGCAGTGATGGCAGGAACTCCTACGAGCAGTACTTC.

The genes are TRBV18 and TRBJ1-6, with D maybe TRBD1 (5 bases). CDR1 is KGHSH, CDR2 LQKENI, per germline. The germline V and J ends were trimmed by 5 bases and 8 bases, with 13 bases remaining between them. The CDR3 runs to 14 residues. In DNA, the CDR3 is TGTGCCAGCTCAAACGACAGAACCCATTCACCCCTCCACTTT. It is translated as CASSNDRTHSPLHF.

The chain couples TRBV13 to TRBJ2-3; 7 bases align to TRBD2. This CDR3 has 16 amino acids. Unmatched junction bases numbered 10, after V lost 5 bases and J lost 2 bases. Per germline, CDR1 PRHDT and CDR2 FYEKMQ (reference sequence). CDR3 DNA sequence: TGTGCCAGCAGCCCTAGGGCGGGAGCGATCACAGATACGCAGTATTTT. It encodes CASSPRAGAITDTQYF.

This chain connects TRBV7-2 to TRBJ2-4, with 10 bases that match TRBD1. The CDR3 is 16 amino acids. In germline, CDR1 is SGHTA, CDR2 FQGNSA. The V segment lost 5 bases and the J segment 3 bases; nucleotides outside the gene matches: 7. This CDR3 reads CASSDTGTGVKNIQYF. In DNA form, the CDR3 reads TGTGCCAGCAGCGATACCGGGACAGGGGTCAAAAACATTCAGTACTTC.

The rearrangement uses TRBV19 and TRBJ2-2; 11 bases are a match to TRBD2. After removal of 5 bases from V and 5 bases from J, the junction contained 7 bases not matched to a gene. CDR1 LNHDA and CDR2 SQIVND come from the germline V gene (reference sequence). The CDR3 is made up of 16 amino acids. DNA of the CDR3: TGTGCCAGTAGTCCCAAGCGGACTAGCGGGACCGGGGAGCTGTTTTTT. Its translation is CASSPKRTSGTGELFF. The variable domain in full, with the rest retrieved from reference TRBV19 and TRBJ2-2, is DGGITQSPKYLFRKEGQNVTLSCEQNLNHDAMYWYRQDPGQGLRLIYYSQIVNDFQKGDIAEGYSVSREKKESFPLTVTSAQKNPTAFYLCASSPKRTSGTGELFFGEGSRLTVL.

This chain links TRBV5-1 with TRBJ2-1; 8 bases agree with TRBD1. Germline V gives CDR1 SGHRS, CDR2 YFSETQ. V lost 3 bases to trimming and J lost 7 bases; unmatched junction nucleotides: 3. CDR3 size: 13 residues. DNA for the CDR3: TGCGCCAGCAGCTCCAGGACAGGGAATGAGCAGTTCTTC. Its translation is CASSSRTGNEQFF.

V gene TRBV19 combines with J gene TRBJ2-7; D is possibly TRBD2 (5 bases). This CDR3 is built from 16 residues. V was clipped by 3 bases and J by 2 bases, with 17 bases between them. CDR1 and CDR2 from the germline V gene are LNHDA and SQIVND (reference sequence). CDR3 coding DNA: TGTGCCAGTAGTATTTCGTACGGCGGGCGGACCTACGAGCAGTACTTC. Translation gives CASSISYGGRTYEQYF. The full variable domain, with the rest looked up from reference TRBV19 and TRBJ2-7, is DGGITQSPKYLFRKEGQNVTLSCEQNLNHDAMYWYRQDPGQGLRLIYYSQIVNDFQKGDIAEGYSVSREKKESFPLTVTSAQKNPTAFYLCASSISYGGRTYEQYFGPGTRLTVT.